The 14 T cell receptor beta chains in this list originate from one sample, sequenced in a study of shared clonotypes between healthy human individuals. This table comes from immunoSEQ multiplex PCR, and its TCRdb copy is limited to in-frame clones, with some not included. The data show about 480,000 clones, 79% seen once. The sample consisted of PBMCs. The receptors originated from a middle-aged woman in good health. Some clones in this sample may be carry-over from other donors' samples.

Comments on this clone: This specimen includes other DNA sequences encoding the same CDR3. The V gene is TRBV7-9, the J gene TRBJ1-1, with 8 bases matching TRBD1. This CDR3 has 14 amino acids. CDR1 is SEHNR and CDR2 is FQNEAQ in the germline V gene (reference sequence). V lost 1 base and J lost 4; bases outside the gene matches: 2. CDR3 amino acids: CASSLVQGATEAFF. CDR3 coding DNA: TGTGCCAGCAGCTTAGTCCAGGGGGCCACTGAAGCTTTCTTT.

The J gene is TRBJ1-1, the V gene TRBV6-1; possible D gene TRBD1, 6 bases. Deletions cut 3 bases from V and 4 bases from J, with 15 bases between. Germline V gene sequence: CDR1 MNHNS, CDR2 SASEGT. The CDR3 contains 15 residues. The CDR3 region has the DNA TGTGCCAGCAGTGAGTGGACAGCTTTCTTCACTGAAGCTTTCTTT. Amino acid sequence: CASSEWTAFFTEAFF.

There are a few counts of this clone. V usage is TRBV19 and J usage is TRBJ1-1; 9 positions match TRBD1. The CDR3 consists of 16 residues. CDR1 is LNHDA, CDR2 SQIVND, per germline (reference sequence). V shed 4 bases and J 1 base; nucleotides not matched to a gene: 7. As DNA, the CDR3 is TGTGCCAGTAGTACCCAACAGGGGGCTGGGAACACTGAAGCTTTCTTT. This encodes CASSTQQGAGNTEAFF.

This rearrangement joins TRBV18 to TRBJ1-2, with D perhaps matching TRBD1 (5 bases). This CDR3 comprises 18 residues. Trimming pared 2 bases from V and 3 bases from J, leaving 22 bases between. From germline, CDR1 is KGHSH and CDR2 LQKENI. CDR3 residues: CASSPWPPSGGGDYGYTF. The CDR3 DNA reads TGTGCCAGCTCACCATGGCCCCCCAGCGGGGGGGGAGACTATGGCTACACCTTC.

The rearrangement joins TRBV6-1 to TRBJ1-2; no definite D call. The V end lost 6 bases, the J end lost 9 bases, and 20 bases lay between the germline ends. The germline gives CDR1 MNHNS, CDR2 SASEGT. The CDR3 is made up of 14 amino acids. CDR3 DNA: TGTGCCAGCAGGGAACCGAGGCACGGTGGTCGCTACACCTTC. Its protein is CASREPRHGGRYTF.

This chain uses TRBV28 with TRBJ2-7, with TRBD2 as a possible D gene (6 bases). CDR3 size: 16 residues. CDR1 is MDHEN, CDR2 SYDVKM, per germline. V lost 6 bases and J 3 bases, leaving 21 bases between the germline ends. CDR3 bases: TGTGCCAGCAGGAGTGGTTATCTTAGCGGCCGCTACGAGCAGTACTTC. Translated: CASRSGYLSGRYEQYF.

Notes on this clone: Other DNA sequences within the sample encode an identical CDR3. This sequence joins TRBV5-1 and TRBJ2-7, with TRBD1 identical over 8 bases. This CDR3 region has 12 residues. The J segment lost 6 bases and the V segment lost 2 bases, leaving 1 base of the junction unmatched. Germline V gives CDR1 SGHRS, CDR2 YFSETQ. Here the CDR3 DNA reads TGCGCCAGCAGCTTAGACAGGGGCGAGCAGTACTTC. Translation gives CASSLDRGEQYF.

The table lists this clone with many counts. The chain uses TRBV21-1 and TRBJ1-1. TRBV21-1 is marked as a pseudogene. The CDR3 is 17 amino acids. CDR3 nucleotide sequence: TGTGCCAGCAGCACCTCGTTGGGGTGCCCACCGAACACTGAAGCTTTCTTT. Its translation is CASSTSLGCPPNTEAFF.

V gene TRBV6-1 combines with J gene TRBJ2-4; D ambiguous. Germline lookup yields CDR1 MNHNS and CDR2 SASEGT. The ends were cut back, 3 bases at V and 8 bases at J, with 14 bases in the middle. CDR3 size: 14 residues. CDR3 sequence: CASSESIGRDIQYF. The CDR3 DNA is TGTGCCAGCAGTGAGAGCATAGGTAGGGACATTCAGTACTTC.

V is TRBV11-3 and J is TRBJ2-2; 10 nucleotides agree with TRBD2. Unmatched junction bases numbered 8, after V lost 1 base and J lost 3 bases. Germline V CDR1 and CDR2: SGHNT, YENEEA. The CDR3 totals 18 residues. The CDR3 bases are TGTGCCAGCAGCTTAGGGGGCCTTACTAGCGGGGACACCGGGGAGCTGTTTTTT. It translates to CASSLGGLTSGDTGELFF.

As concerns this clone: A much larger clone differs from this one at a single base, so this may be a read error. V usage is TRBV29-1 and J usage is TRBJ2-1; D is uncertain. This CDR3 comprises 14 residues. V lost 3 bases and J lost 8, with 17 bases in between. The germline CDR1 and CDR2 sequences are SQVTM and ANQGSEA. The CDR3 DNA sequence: TGCAGCGTTGAGGGCCTAGGCCCTGTTGATGAGCAGTTCTTC. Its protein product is CSVEGLGPVDEQFF.

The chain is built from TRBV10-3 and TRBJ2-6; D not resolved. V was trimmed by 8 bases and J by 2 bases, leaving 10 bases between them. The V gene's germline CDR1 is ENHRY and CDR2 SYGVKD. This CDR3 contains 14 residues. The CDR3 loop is CAISSPTGANVLTF. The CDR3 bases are TGTGCCATCTCCTCGCCTACTGGGGCCAACGTCCTGACTTTC.

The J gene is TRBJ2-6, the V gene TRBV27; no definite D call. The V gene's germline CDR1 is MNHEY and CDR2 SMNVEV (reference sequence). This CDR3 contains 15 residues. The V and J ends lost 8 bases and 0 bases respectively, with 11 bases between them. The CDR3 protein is CASPAEDSGANVLTF. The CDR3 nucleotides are TGTGCCAGCCCCGCCGAGGACTCTGGGGCCAACGTCCTGACTTTC.

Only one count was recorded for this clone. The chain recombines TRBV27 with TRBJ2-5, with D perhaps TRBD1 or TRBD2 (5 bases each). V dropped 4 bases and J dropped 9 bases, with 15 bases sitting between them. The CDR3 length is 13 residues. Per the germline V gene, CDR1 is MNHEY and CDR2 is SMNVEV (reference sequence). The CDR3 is CASSYTGPGPQYF. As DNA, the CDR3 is TGTGCCAGCAGTTATACGGGGCCAGGCCCCCAGTACTTC.